This T cell receptor beta chain was identified during a study of T cell responses to AZD1222 COVID-19 vaccine. Study-level background: The analysis combined second doses at about 4 or about 12 weeks. Study-level results: Regions 160-218 and 743-854 held dominance among vaccine-associated CD4 TCRs, which spanned spike.

A note on this clone: Antigen specificity is unknown.

Produced via immunoSEQ multiplex PCR; TCRdb's table is partial and in-frame only. The data contain about 150,000 clones, 80% to 90% of them seen just once; the ten biggest clones take up 4.5% to 6.5%. Germline V gene sequence: CDR1 KGHSH, CDR2 LQKENI. This CDR3 region has 14 residues. The V gene end was trimmed by 4 bases and the J gene end by 0 bases; junction bases not matched to a gene: 2. The sequenced sample was peripheral blood, obtained on day 0 of AZD1222 vaccination. The TCR sequence derives from an adult in good health. The chain combines TRBV18 with TRBJ1-1, with TRBD1 matching over 7 bases. DNA for the CDR3: TGTGCCAGCTCACAAGGACAGGTGAACACTGAAGCTTTCTTT. The encoded protein is CASSQGQVNTEAFF.